The sequence of this TCR beta chain was determined in a study of regulatory T cells in long-lasting Graves disease. As regards this clonotype: Its target is unknown.

The time point denotes: newly diagnosed GD, antithyroid drugs for less than 3 months. The TCR library was made from RNA extracted from PBMCs. Arm-PCR of CDR3 regions with iRepertoire HTBI primers generated TCR beta libraries. Under the authors' procedure: Samples collectively showed more than 55 TRBV and approximately 15 TRBJ segments. TCRdb re-called the multiplex PCR reads through MiXCR, storing one row per CDR3 protein. These V and J calls rely on TCRdb rather than the paper's analysis. The repertoire holds roughly 610,000 distinct CDR3 sequences, with around 16% as singletons. The CDR3 runs to 15 residues. The V gene end was trimmed by 5 bases and the J gene end by 7 bases; junction bases not matched to a gene: 11. Germline loops: CDR1 DFQATT, CDR2 SNEGSKA (reference sequence). Study observations and caveats: Persistent patients shared more public clonotypes (approximately 2,700) than newly diagnosed patients (over 900).

A further study also used this sample, focusing on T cells in Graves' hyperthyroidism and ophthalmopathy. That report notes: Diagnostic decisions used clinical symptoms, serum thyroxine and TRAb, thyroid ultrasound and orbital computed tomography.

The chain links TRBV20-1 to TRBJ1-6; 7 bases align to TRBD1. The sequencing used peripheral blood mononuclear cells (PBMCs), collected at new diagnosis, from a patient treated with antithyroid drugs. This TCR was recovered from a man between 18 and 35 years old with Graves disease. This CDR3 reads CSAQPDRAGNSPLHF. CDR3 DNA: TGCAGTGCTCAACCTGACAGGGCGGGGAATTCACCCCTCCACTTT.